The 25 T cell receptor beta chains below come from one sample, sequenced in a study of cytomegalovirus exposure and HLA in healthy donors. The PCR contained 60 Vbeta and 13 Jbeta primers. Sequencing used immunoSEQ multiplex PCR; TCRdb keeps in-frame clones, though not all of them. The sample carries around 140,000 clones, 75% to 90% recorded once. The sequencing input was PBMCs. These receptors all stem from a man in his forties in good health and CMV-seronegative.

This chain joins TRBV10-3 and TRBJ2-1; tentatively, D is TRBD1 (6 bases). Germline-derived CDR1 and CDR2 are ENHRY and SYGVKD. This CDR3 region has 16 residues. Deletions cut 1 base from V and 7 bases from J, with 17 bases between. CDR3 DNA: TGTGCCATCAGTGAGTACAAAACAGGGACGCTTAATGAGCAGTTCTTC. It translates to CAISEYKTGTLNEQFF.

The chain couples TRBV5-1 to TRBJ1-2; D is perhaps TRBD1 (5 bases). Germline V gene sequence: CDR1 SGHRS, CDR2 YFSETQ. V was cut by 0 bases and J by 4 bases, with 19 bases left in between. This CDR3 region has 17 residues. Written as DNA, the CDR3 is TGCGCCAGCAGCTTGGAAGGAGGGACCTCTCTTTCCTATGGCTACACCTTC. Amino acids: CASSLEGGTSLSYGYTF.

The rearrangement joins TRBV28 to TRBJ1-1; perhaps TRBD1 as D (5 bases). The germline V gene encodes CDR1 MDHEN and CDR2 SYDVKM. V was cut by 5 bases and J by 3 bases, with 13 bases left in between. CDR3 size: 14 residues. The CDR3 DNA reads TGTGCCAGCAGTCACCCTCTAGGGGACACTGAAGCTTTCTTT. Translation gives CASSHPLGDTEAFF.

About this clone itself: At one end the junction does not follow the germline gene, possibly because of a read error. The chain recombines TRBV11-3 with TRBJ2-3, with 9 bases identical to TRBD2. CDR3 size: 14 residues. Per the germline V gene, CDR1 is SGHNT and CDR2 is YENEEA. CDR3 sequence: CASSWGTSRDTQYF. The CDR3 DNA reads TGTGCCAGCAGCTGGGGGACTAGCAGAGATACGCAGTATTTT.

This rearrangement joins TRBV14 to TRBJ2-1; weak D call: TRBD2 (5 bases). CDR1 is SGHDN and CDR2 is FVKESK in the germline V gene. CDR3 size: 14 residues. Trimming left V 0 bases short and J 9 bases short, with 12 bases between. CDR3 in DNA: TGTGCCAGCAGCCAAGAGAGTACACTAGGTGAGCAGTTCTTC. Protein sequence: CASSQESTLGEQFF.

CDR3 DNA: TGCAGCGTTGAAGATTTGCAGGGTCCCCGCGGCTACACCTTC. Protein sequence: CSVEDLQGPRGYTF. This rearrangement joins TRBV29-1 to TRBJ1-2, with D perhaps matching TRBD1 (5 bases). The CDR3 totals 14 residues. The germline V gene encodes CDR1 SQVTM and CDR2 ANQGSEA. V gave up 0 bases and J gave up 8 bases, with 16 bases separating them.

This chain connects TRBV6-1 to TRBJ1-1; D possibly corresponds to TRBD1 (5 bases). Germline CDR1 MNHNS, CDR2 SASEGT. Trimming took off 8 bases at V and 0 bases at J, with 10 bases between the two ends. This CDR3 is built from 13 residues. The CDR3 nucleotides read TGTGCCAGCGGGGGGGTGATGAACACTGAAGCTTTCTTT. It encodes CASGGVMNTEAFF.

V is TRBV5-6 and J is TRBJ1-2, with D maybe TRBD1 (6 bases). Trimming stripped 0 bases from V and 11 bases from J, with 14 bases between. Germline V CDR1 and CDR2: SGHDT, YYEEEE. The CDR3 extends over 13 amino acids. CDR3 region: CASSLGTVELYTF. CDR3 bases: TGTGCCAGCAGCTTGGGGACAGTCGAACTATACACCTTC.

The CDR3, as DNA: TGTGCCATACAGGGGGGAATGAACACTGAAGCTTTCTTT. This gives the protein CAIQGGMNTEAFF. The rearrangement uses TRBV7-9 and TRBJ1-1; 8 bases agree with TRBD1. The germline CDR1 and CDR2 sequences are SEHNR and FQNEAQ (reference sequence). V lost 10 bases, J lost 0 bases, and 4 bases stayed unmatched. The CDR3 totals 13 residues.

The chain carries TRBV19 and TRBJ1-2; 7 positions match TRBD1. The CDR3 is 14 amino acids. V lost 3 bases, J lost 7 bases, and 8 bases stayed unmatched. Looked up from germline, CDR1 is LNHDA and CDR2 is SQIVND (reference sequence). The CDR3 is CASSIVLQGSGYTF. DNA of the CDR3: TGTGCCAGTAGTATCGTACTACAGGGGTCTGGCTACACCTTC.

The gene calls are TRBV27 and TRBJ2-3; D possibly corresponds to TRBD1 (6 bases). From germline, CDR1 is MNHEY and CDR2 SMNVEV (reference sequence). Trimming shortened V by 3 bases and J by 4 bases, and 11 bases separated the two germline ends. This CDR3 comprises 14 residues. The CDR3 reads CASSLISGADTQYF. The CDR3 region has the DNA TGTGCCAGCAGTTTGATTTCAGGGGCAGATACGCAGTATTTT.

The V gene is TRBV13, the J gene TRBJ2-5, with TRBD1 identical over 10 bases. From germline, CDR1 is PRHDT and CDR2 FYEKMQ (reference sequence). The CDR3 consists of 21 residues. Trimming took 2 bases from V and 2 from J; bases not matched to a gene: 20. The DNA of the CDR3 is TGTGCCAGCAGCTTATACCTCCGGGACAGGGGCCGTTCTAGCCCTCAAGAGACCCAGTACTTC. Its translation is CASSLYLRDRGRSSPQETQYF. The variable domain in full, with the rest retrieved from reference TRBV13 and TRBJ2-5, is AAGVIQSPRHLIKEKRETATLKCYPIPRHDTVYWYQQGPGQDPQFLISFYEKMQSDKGSIPDRFSAQQFSDYHSELNMSSLELGDSALYFCASSLYLRDRGRSSPQETQYFGPGTRLLVL.

The chain links TRBV27 to TRBJ1-6; weak D call: TRBD1 (5 bases). Trimming stripped 0 bases from V and 7 bases from J, with 13 bases between. The CDR3 has 16 residues. Germline V lookup: CDR1 MNHEY, CDR2 SMNVEV (reference sequence). The CDR3 sequence is CASSLSRQSPNSPLHF. CDR3 coding DNA: TGTGCCAGCAGTTTATCGAGACAGTCTCCCAATTCACCCCTCCACTTT.

The CDR3, as DNA: TGTGCCAGCGGGCCTGTGAACACTGAAGCTTTCTTT. It codes for CASGPVNTEAFF. This chain uses TRBV28 with TRBJ1-1; D ambiguous. The CDR3 has 12 amino acids. Germline assignment: CDR1 MDHEN and CDR2 SYDVKM. Trimming removed 8 bases from V and 0 bases from J, with 7 bases in between.

Notes on this clone: The sample contains more than one DNA sequence encoding this CDR3. V gene TRBV5-1 combines with J gene TRBJ1-3; 9 bases match TRBD1. The CDR3 is 16 residues long. After removal of 0 bases from V and 1 base from J, the junction contained 2 bases not matched to a gene. Germline values: CDR1 SGHRS, CDR2 YFSETQ. CDR3 amino acids: CASSLGGTGSGNTIYF. CDR3 bases: TGCGCCAGCAGCTTGGGAGGGACAGGGTCTGGAAACACCATATATTTT.

The sample holds a few counts of this clone. The chain couples TRBV5-4 to TRBJ1-3, with 8 bases fitting TRBD1. This CDR3 has 12 residues. CDR1 and CDR2 (germline): SGHNT, YYREEE (reference sequence). Trimming cost V 3 bases and J 14 bases; bases outside gene matches: 7. The CDR3: CASSYDRGSLYF. CDR3 nucleotides: TGTGCCAGCAGCTACGACAGGGGCTCCCTATATTTT.

The chain carries TRBV7-2 and TRBJ2-3; possibly TRBD1 for D (6 bases). V was trimmed by 1 base and J by 6 bases, leaving 14 bases between them. CDR1 and CDR2 from the germline V gene are SGHTA and FQGNSA. The length of the CDR3 is 15 residues. The CDR3 DNA reads TGTGCCAGCAGCTTAGGGGCAGGGGCAAAGGATACGCAGTATTTT. This gives the protein CASSLGAGAKDTQYF.

The chain uses TRBV14 and TRBJ1-2; TRBD1 aligns across 7 bases. CDR1 is SGHDN, CDR2 FVKESK, per germline. The V and J ends lost 4 bases and 4 bases, in that order; junction bases with no gene match: 9. There are 15 residues in the CDR3. The CDR3 bases are TGTGCCAGCAGCCGAAGGAGGGGGCCAGGCTATGGCTACACCTTC. As protein: CASSRRRGPGYGYTF.

The J gene is TRBJ2-3, the V gene TRBV6-5; 8 bases agree with TRBD1. Germline loops: CDR1 MNHEY, CDR2 SVGAGI. V lost 6 bases to trimming and J lost 2 bases; unmatched junction nucleotides: 4. The CDR3 extends over 14 amino acids. CDR3 DNA sequence: TGTGCCAGCAGAAACAGGGGGTTCACAGATACGCAGTATTTT. It yields the protein CASRNRGFTDTQYF.

The V gene is TRBV2, the J gene TRBJ1-5, with 7 bases aligning to TRBD1. The CDR3 runs to 14 residues. Germline V lookup: CDR1 SNHLY, CDR2 FYNNEI. V lost 5 bases and J lost 6; bases outside the gene matches: 7. CDR3 DNA sequence: TGTGCCAGCAGTTCGGAACAGGGGAGTCAGCCCCAGCATTTT. Its protein is CASSSEQGSQPQHF.

This rearrangement joins TRBV30 to TRBJ1-6, with D hard to call. V gave up 0 bases and J gave up 10 bases, with 13 bases separating them. The CDR3 covers 14 residues. The germline V gene encodes CDR1 GTSNPN and CDR2 SVGIG (reference sequence). The CDR3 nucleotides read TGTGCCTGGAGTGTAGACTTGGAAGGATCACCCCTCCACTTT. This codes for CAWSVDLEGSPLHF.

The rearrangement links TRBV7-2 to TRBJ2-3, with 8 nucleotides matching TRBD1. V lost 5 bases and J lost 3; bases outside the gene matches: 7. CDR1 and CDR2 from the germline V gene are SGHTA and FQGNSA. The CDR3 contains 15 residues. The CDR3 DNA sequence: TGTGCCAGCAGCCTAGACAGGGGAAGAACAGATACGCAGTATTTT. This translates into CASSLDRGRTDTQYF.

V usage is TRBV19 and J usage is TRBJ1-1; D is unclear. Trimming left V 0 bases short and J 7 bases short, with 15 bases between. The germline gives CDR1 LNHDA, CDR2 SQIVND (reference sequence). The CDR3 runs to 15 residues. This CDR3 is CASSIDRLGLGEAFF. As DNA, the CDR3 is TGTGCCAGTAGTATAGATCGTCTGGGCCTCGGTGAAGCTTTCTTT.

The gene calls are TRBV30 and TRBJ1-1; a possible D gene is TRBD1 (6 bases). Germline CDR1 and CDR2: GTSNPN and SVGIG (reference sequence). The CDR3 has 13 amino acids. The V and J ends lost 2 bases and 7 bases respectively, with 14 bases between them. The DNA of the CDR3 is TGTGCCTGGAGTCCCCGACAGGACCTTGAAGCTTTCTTT. Translating gives CAWSPRQDLEAFF.

The chain joins TRBV7-6 to TRBJ1-1; D is perhaps TRBD1 (6 bases). The CDR3 sequence is 16 residues long. The V end lost 5 bases, the J end lost 5 bases, and 21 bases lay between the germline ends. Per germline, CDR1 SGHVS and CDR2 FNYEAQ. In DNA, the CDR3 is TGTGCCAGCAGCGGACGCAGGGATGGGGGCTCAACTGAAGCTTTCTTT. This codes for CASSGRRDGGSTEAFF.